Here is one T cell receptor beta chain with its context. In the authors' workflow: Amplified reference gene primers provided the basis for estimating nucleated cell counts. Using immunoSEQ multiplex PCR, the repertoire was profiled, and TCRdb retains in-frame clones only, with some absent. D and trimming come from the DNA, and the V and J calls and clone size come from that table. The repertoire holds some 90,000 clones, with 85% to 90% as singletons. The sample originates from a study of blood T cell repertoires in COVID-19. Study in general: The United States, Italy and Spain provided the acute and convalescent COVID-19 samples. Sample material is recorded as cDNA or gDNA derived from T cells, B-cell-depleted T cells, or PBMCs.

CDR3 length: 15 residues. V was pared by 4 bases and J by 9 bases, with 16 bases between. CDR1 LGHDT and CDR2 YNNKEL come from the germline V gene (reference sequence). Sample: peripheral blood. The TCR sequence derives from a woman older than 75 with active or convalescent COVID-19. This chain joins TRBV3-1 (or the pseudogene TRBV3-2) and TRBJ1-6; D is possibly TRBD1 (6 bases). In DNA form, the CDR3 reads TGTGCCAGCAGCCCCATACAGCCGACAGGTTCACCCCTCCACTTT. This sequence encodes CASSPIQPTGSPLHF.